This TCR beta chain was sequenced during a study of T cells in pancreatic ductal adenocarcinoma. Sequencing was performed with immunoSEQ multiplex PCR; in TCRdb, only in-frame clones are kept and a portion is missing. Among roughly 100,000 clones listed, about 95% were seen once. Findings and limits, study-wide: Blood had more productive templates and about 8-fold more unique clonotypes than tumor.

The germline gives CDR1 SGHDN, CDR2 FVKESK. The ends were cut back, 2 bases at V and 5 bases at J, with 9 bases in the middle. There are 13 residues in the CDR3. Selected pancreatic ductal adenocarcinoma patients had undergone surgery without neoadjuvant therapy. Details on this clone: Its target is not known.

The chain uses TRBV14 and TRBJ1-1; no clear D. The sample comprised PBMCs. The origin of this receptor is a human donor with pancreatic ductal adenocarcinoma. The CDR3 DNA sequence: TGTGCCAGCAGCCAATTTGAGGTGACTGAAGCTTTCTTT. This encodes CASSQFEVTEAFF.